The rows below give T cell receptor beta chains drawn from one sample of a study of identical twins. TCRdb passed the 5' RACE reads through MiXCR, listing each CDR3 protein once. The data hold approximately 890,000 distinct CDR3 sequences, with 9% to 15% observed a single time. This sample was also put to use in a study of yellow fever vaccine responses in identical twins.

The sequenced sample consisted of PBMCs. Every receptor here comes from a woman between 18 and 29 years old in good health. The CDR3 runs from the conserved cysteine through the conserved F or W. A D gene is named only where the DNA matches it firmly. For some rows the clone size is stated as once, few or many, or as a class when expanded; others skip it.

cdr3_aa cdr3_nt v_call clone_size d_call j_call cdr3_length
CSARTQDSTQYF TGCAGTGCTCGGACCCAAGACTCGACCCAGTACTTC TRBV20-1 . . TRBJ2-5 12
CASSPRTGMTDTQYF TGTGCCAGCAGCCCCCGGACAGGGATGACAGATACGCAGTATTTT TRBV9 . TRBD1 TRBJ2-3 15
CASSFAGVNTEAFF TGTGCCAGCAGTTTTGCAGGGGTGAACACTGAAGCTTTCTTT TRBV28 many . TRBJ1-1 14
CASSRTSAESEQYF TGCGCCAGCAGCCGGACTAGCGCCGAGAGCGAGCAGTACTTC TRBV5-1 few TRBD2 TRBJ2-7 14
CASSSAGGVDTQYF TGTGCCAGCAGCTCAGCGGGTGGGGTAGATACGCAGTATTTT TRBV5-8 few . TRBJ2-3 14
CSAGTGFGYGYTF TGCAGCGCCGGAACTGGGTTCGGCTATGGCTACACCTTC TRBV29-1 . . TRBJ1-2 13
CAAGESLALAKNIQYF TGCGCCGCGGGAGAGAGCCTAGCGCTAGCCAAAAACATTCAGTACTTC TRBV10-2 . TRBD2 TRBJ2-4 16
CASSRADGLIAYEQYF TGCGCCAGCAGCCGGGCAGACGGGTTAATCGCATACGAGCAGTACTTC TRBV4-1 few . TRBJ2-7 16
CASGLTGGITEAFF TGTGCTAGTGGTCTCACGGGTGGGATCACTGAAGCTTTCTTT TRBV12-5 . . TRBJ1-1 14
CASSQDLVRATTSGANVLTF TGCGCCAGCAGCCAAGATCTCGTCCGAGCTACCACCTCTGGGGCCAACGTCCTGACTTTC TRBV4-1 few . TRBJ2-6 20
CASSPGHERTQYF TGTGCCAGCAGTCCAGGCCACGAGAGAACCCAGTACTTC TRBV27 once . TRBJ2-5 13
CASSQVTGSEQFF TGTGCCAGCAGCCAAGTGACAGGAAGTGAGCAGTTCTTC TRBV3-1 many . TRBJ2-1 13
CASRWTKREDHQETQYF TGTGCCAGCAGATGGACGAAACGGGAGGACCACCAAGAGACCCAGTACTTC TRBV12-3/TRBV12-4 . TRBD2 TRBJ2-5 17
CATSEASRYNEQFF TGTGCCACCAGTGAAGCCTCTAGGTACAATGAGCAGTTCTTC TRBV24-1 few . TRBJ2-1 14
CASSLDTVREKLFF TGTGCCAGCAGTTTAGATACAGTACGTGAAAAACTGTTTTTT TRBV28 many . TRBJ1-4 14
CAISEPGTSGRNTDTQYF TGTGCCATCAGTGAACCCGGGACTAGCGGGAGGAACACAGATACGCAGTATTTT TRBV10-3 few TRBD2 TRBJ2-3 18
CASSTDRGHGYTF TGTGCCAGCAGCACGGACAGGGGACATGGCTACACCTTC TRBV6-1 many TRBD1 TRBJ1-2 13
CASSQERDYEQYF TGTGCCAGCAGCCAAGAACGAGACTACGAGCAGTACTTC TRBV14 few . TRBJ2-7 13